This T cell receptor beta chain was found in a study of T cells in Graves' hyperthyroidism and ophthalmopathy. TCR beta CDR3 regions were amplified from RNA. HTBI primers drove first-round RT-PCR of the TCR CDR3. TCRdb ran MiXCR on the multiplex PCR reads and lists one entry per CDR3 protein. The sample shows roughly 600,000 distinct CDR3 sequences, more than 14% of them seen only once. V was clipped by 3 bases and J by 2 bases, with 9 bases between them. The CDR3 has 14 amino acids. The V gene's germline CDR1 is LNHDA and CDR2 SQIVND (reference sequence). This clonotype showed up just a few times. Ophthalmopathy cases scored 3 or more on the Clinical Activity Score and 4 or more on NOSPECS grade, with duration below 3 months.

This clonotype was obtained from a woman between 45 and 60 years old with Graves' ophthalmopathy. Material for sequencing was blood. V is TRBV19 and J is TRBJ2-3; D tentatively fits TRBD1 or TRBD2 (5 bases each). The CDR3 sequence: CASSIGANTDTQYF. CDR3 sequence (DNA): TGTGCCAGTAGTATCGGGGCAAACACAGATACGCAGTATTTT.